Listed here are 23 T cell receptor beta chains from one sample, sequenced in a study of high-grade serous ovarian cancer treatment subgroups. Tumor samples were obtained before definitive surgery or chemotherapy. Sequencing was performed with immunoSEQ multiplex PCR; in TCRdb, only in-frame clones are kept and a portion is missing. The data show about 30,000 clones, around 80% seen once. The sample consisted of tumor tissue. The receptor source for this set is a human donor with high-grade serous ovarian cancer.

This rearrangement joins TRBV29-1 to TRBJ1-4; 7 nucleotides line up with TRBD1. CDR3 size: 14 residues. Germline CDR1 and CDR2: SQVTM and ANQGSEA. The J segment lost 7 bases and the V segment lost 4 bases, leaving 9 bases of the junction unmatched. CDR3 nucleotides: TGCAGCGTTGTATGGGACAGAGAGCCTGAAAAACTGTTTTTT. Its protein is CSVVWDREPEKLFF. Drawing the rest from reference TRBV29-1 and TRBJ1-4, the complete variable domain is SAVISQKPSRDICQRGTSLTIQCQVDSQVTMMFWYRQQPGQSLTLIATANQGSEATYESGFVIDKFPISRPNLTFSTLTVSNMSPEDSSIYLCSVVWDREPEKLFFGSGTQLSVL.

The CDR3 nucleotides read TGTGCCAGCAGCTTTGGGGGAGGGATGAACACCGGGGAGCTGTTTTTT. It codes for CASSFGGGMNTGELFF. The chain joins TRBV11-2 to TRBJ2-2; the match to TRBD2 covers 7 bases. V lost 3 bases to trimming and J lost 1 base; unmatched junction nucleotides: 5. This CDR3 is built from 16 residues. Germline-derived CDR1 and CDR2 are SGHAT and FQNNGV. Variable domain in full (rest from reference TRBV11-2 and TRBJ2-2): EAGVAQSPRYKIIEKRQSVAFWCNPISGHATLYWYQQILGQGPKLLIQFQNNGVVDDSQLPKDRFSAERLKGVDSTLKIQPAKLEDSAVYLCASSFGGGMNTGELFFGEGSRLTVL.

In nucleotides, the CDR3 is TGCGCCAGCAGTGATATATGGCTAGCCCGCACAGATACGCAGTATTTT. Its protein is CASSDIWLARTDTQYF. This rearrangement joins TRBV10-2 to TRBJ2-3; the D gene is possibly TRBD2 (5 bases). Trimming pared 3 bases from V and 1 base from J, leaving 14 bases between. CDR3 length equals 16 residues. The germline CDR1 and CDR2 sequences are WSHSY and SAAADI.

The chain joins TRBV5-1 to TRBJ2-1, with D perhaps given as TRBD1 or TRBD2 (6 bases each). Trimming took 4 bases from V and 3 from J, leaving 14 bases between them. The CDR3 loop spans 15 amino acids. Germline CDR1 SGHRS, CDR2 YFSETQ. In DNA, the CDR3 is TGCGCCAGCAGCGGGGGGCCGGGGGTCTACAATGAGCAGTTCTTC. It is translated as CASSGGPGVYNEQFF.

The rearrangement joins TRBV5-6 to TRBJ1-5, with D maybe TRBD1 (5 bases). This CDR3 has 15 residues. V was pared by 2 bases and J by 6 bases, with 15 bases between. The V gene's germline CDR1 is SGHDT and CDR2 YYEEEE. In nucleotides, the CDR3 is TGTGCCAGCAGCTTTATGACAGCCCCTTCTCAGCCCCAGCATTTT. It is translated as CASSFMTAPSQPQHF.

The rearrangement uses TRBV7-8 and TRBJ2-7; D uncertain. Trimming took 5 bases from V and 2 from J, leaving 16 bases between them. CDR3 length: 15 residues. From germline, CDR1 is SGHVS and CDR2 FQNEAQ. CDR3 DNA sequence: TGTGCCAGCAGCCCAAACCCGGTCAGGACCTACGAGCAGTACTTC. Its protein product is CASSPNPVRTYEQYF. Full variable domain (missing parts from reference TRBV7-8 and TRBJ2-7): GAGVSQSPRYKVAKRGQDVALRCDPISGHVSLFWYQQALGQGPEFLTYFQNEAQLDKSGLPSDRFFAERPEGSVSTLKIQRTQQEDSAVYLCASSPNPVRTYEQYFGPGTRLTVT.

The chain combines TRBV19 with TRBJ1-5; TRBD1 aligns across 7 bases. Germline V gene sequence: CDR1 LNHDA, CDR2 SQIVND (reference sequence). V shed 3 bases, J shed 3 bases, and the junction held 8 bases outside the gene matches. The CDR3 consists of 16 residues. This CDR3 reads CASSMWGTEDNQPQHF. In nucleotides, the CDR3 is TGTGCCAGTAGTATGTGGGGGACAGAAGACAATCAGCCCCAGCATTTT.

The chain is built from TRBV28 and TRBJ1-5, with D unresolved. The germline gives CDR1 MDHEN, CDR2 SYDVKM. The length of the CDR3 is 14 residues. Trimming removed 6 bases from V and 8 bases from J, with 17 bases in between. CDR3: CASSPPYYGEPQHF. The DNA of the CDR3 is TGTGCCAGCAGCCCTCCATACTACGGGGAGCCCCAGCATTTT.

V and J are TRBV19 and TRBJ2-3; no clear D gene. V dropped 6 bases and J dropped 2 bases, with 9 bases sitting between them. The CDR3 totals 13 residues. The germline V gene has CDR1 LNHDA and CDR2 SQIVND (reference sequence). CDR3 residues: CASSIDITDTQYF. CDR3 DNA: TGTGCCAGTAGCATCGACATCACAGATACGCAGTATTTT.

This clone was found once. The genes are TRBV2 and TRBJ2-5; 8 bases map to TRBD2. The DNA matches TRBJ2-7 better at its end, which makes the J call doubtful. This CDR3 spans 13 amino acids. Germline V gives CDR1 SNHLY, CDR2 FYNNEI. Here the CDR3 reads CASSRAGAYEQYF. CDR3 bases: TGTGCCAGCAGTAGAGCGGGAGCCTACGAGCAGTACTTC.

This clone is medium-sized by share. This chain joins TRBV28 and TRBJ1-1; TRBD1 is a possible D gene (6 bases). The ends were cut back, 6 bases at V and 5 bases at J, with 16 bases in the middle. Germline V CDR1 and CDR2: MDHEN, SYDVKM. The CDR3 runs to 14 residues. In nucleotides, the CDR3 is TGTGCCAGCAGGTTCCACCTCGGACAGACTGAAGCTTTCTTT. This codes for CASRFHLGQTEAFF.

The chain is built from TRBV15 and TRBJ2-5, with D possibly being TRBD2 (7 bases). CDR1 and CDR2 from the germline V gene are LNHNV and YYDKDF (reference sequence). CDR3 length equals 16 residues. Trimming shortened V by 2 bases and J by 5 bases, and 18 bases separated the two germline ends. CDR3 nucleotides: TGTGCCACCAGCAGACACGACGGAGGGAGGGGGGAGACCCAGTACTTC. As protein: CATSRHDGGRGETQYF.

This chain uses TRBV5-6 with TRBJ1-3, with D maybe TRBD1 (5 bases). Germline CDR1 SGHDT, CDR2 YYEEEE. Deletions cut 0 bases from V and 3 bases from J, with 13 bases between. CDR3 length: 16 amino acids. The CDR3 protein is CASSLGHQGYGNTIYF. The CDR3 region has the DNA TGTGCCAGCAGCTTGGGCCACCAGGGATATGGAAACACCATATATTTT.

V and J are TRBV19 and TRBJ2-1; 11 bases match TRBD2. The CDR3 extends over 15 amino acids. Germline-derived CDR1 and CDR2 are LNHDA and SQIVND (reference sequence). Trimming took 5 bases from V and 5 from J; bases not matched to a gene: 5. The CDR3: CASSPTSGSHNEQFF. In DNA, the CDR3 is TGTGCCAGTAGTCCAACTAGCGGGAGCCACAATGAGCAGTTCTTC.

V and J are TRBV28 and TRBJ2-3; D gene unclear. Trimming pared 6 bases from V and 7 bases from J, leaving 20 bases between. The CDR3 loop spans 15 amino acids. The germline V gene encodes CDR1 MDHEN and CDR2 SYDVKM. This CDR3 is CASSLDPLIQNTQYF. The CDR3 DNA sequence: TGTGCCAGCAGCCTCGACCCGTTAATTCAAAATACGCAGTATTTT.

This clone was counted only a few times. The chain combines TRBV18 with TRBJ1-1; the match to TRBD1 covers 10 bases. After removal of 3 bases from V and 1 base from J, the junction contained 5 bases not matched to a gene. Germline V gene sequence: CDR1 KGHSH, CDR2 LQKENI. This CDR3 region has 16 residues. CDR3 nucleotide sequence: TGTGCCAGCTCACCCCCCTGGACAGGGGGGAACACTGAAGCTTTCTTT. Translating gives CASSPPWTGGNTEAFF.

This chain uses TRBV18 with TRBJ2-1, with 7 bases lining up with TRBD1. Germline CDR1 is KGHSH and CDR2 is LQKENI. The CDR3 spans 15 residues. The junction had 9 bases not matched to a gene; V was cut back by 2 bases and J by 8 bases. The chain's CDR3 is CASSPSDRAFHEQFF. The CDR3, as DNA: TGTGCCAGCTCACCATCCGACAGGGCCTTCCATGAGCAGTTCTTC.

This chain connects TRBV6-5 to TRBJ1-2; 11 bases fit TRBD1. The V segment lost 0 bases and the J segment 6 bases; nucleotides outside the gene matches: 6. CDR3 size: 16 residues. Per the germline V gene, CDR1 is MNHEY and CDR2 is SVGAGI. The CDR3 region has the DNA TGTGCCAGCAGTTACTCGAGGGACAGGGGGATCAATGGCTACACCTTC. It encodes CASSYSRDRGINGYTF.

V usage is TRBV7-2 and J usage is TRBJ2-7; weak D call: TRBD2 (5 bases). Trimming took 2 bases from V and 0 from J, leaving 11 bases between them. The germline CDR1 and CDR2 sequences are SGHTA and FQGNSA. The CDR3 has 15 amino acids. CDR3 sequence: CASSLNFGSSYEQYF. CDR3 DNA: TGTGCCAGCAGCTTAAATTTTGGGAGCTCCTACGAGCAGTACTTC.

The chain combines TRBV28 with TRBJ2-7; D tentatively fits TRBD1 or TRBD2 (5 bases each). The V end lost 6 bases, the J end lost 4 bases, and 13 bases lay between the germline ends. Germline loops: CDR1 MDHEN, CDR2 SYDVKM. This CDR3 comprises 13 residues. CDR3 sequence reads: CASRSGRIYEQYF. For the CDR3, the DNA is TGTGCCAGCAGATCGGGGCGCATATACGAGCAGTACTTC.

CDR3 loop: CATSRDLGQENIQYF. Here the CDR3 DNA reads TGTGCCACCAGCAGAGATCTAGGGCAGGAAAACATTCAGTACTTC. The chain uses TRBV15 and TRBJ2-4; D is unclear. This CDR3 is 15 amino acids long. V lost 0 bases to trimming and J lost 5 bases, with 11 bases between them. CDR1 is LNHNV, CDR2 YYDKDF, per germline (reference sequence).

This chain joins TRBV27 and TRBJ1-4, with D hard to call. The germline gives CDR1 MNHEY, CDR2 SMNVEV (reference sequence). V was clipped by 3 bases and J by 3 bases, with 8 bases between them. The CDR3 runs 14 residues. The CDR3 protein is CASSFVGANEKLFF. The DNA for the CDR3 is TGTGCCAGCAGTTTCGTTGGTGCTAATGAAAAACTGTTTTTT.

The chain couples TRBV6-5 to TRBJ2-2, with D unresolved. Trimming took 8 bases from V and 6 from J, leaving 13 bases between them. The CDR3 covers 13 residues. CDR1 is MNHEY and CDR2 is SVGAGI in the germline V gene. The CDR3 spells CASQQTRSGELFF. The CDR3 DNA sequence: TGTGCCAGCCAGCAGACGAGGTCCGGGGAGCTGTTTTTT.